This record covers a single TCR beta chain. This sample was taken from a study of blood T cell repertoires in COVID-19. Study summary: Collection of acute and convalescent COVID-19 samples took place in the United States, Italy and Spain.

The V and J ends lost 6 bases and 3 bases respectively, with 12 bases between them. The CDR3 length is 13 residues. Generated by immunoSEQ multiplex PCR, the TCRdb table keeps only in-frame clones and is missing some. Of 25,000 to 30,000 clones in the sample, approximately 81% were seen once. This clonotype was obtained from a woman aged 60 to 75 with acute or convalescent COVID-19. V usage is TRBV12-3 or TRBV12-4 and J usage is TRBJ2-7; the D gene is possibly TRBD1 (6 bases). Sequencing was performed on peripheral blood. CDR3 protein: CASSPRGYYEQYF. Here the CDR3 DNA reads TGTGCCAGCAGCCCCAGGGGATACTACGAGCAGTACTTC.